The 9 T cell receptor beta chains presented below share a single source sample, sequenced in a study of shared clonotypes between healthy human individuals. The protocol was immunoSEQ multiplex PCR, while the TCRdb copy is restricted to in-frame clones and leaves out a portion. The repertoire consists of 650,000 to 750,000 clones, with around 72% occurring once and the leading ten covering 1.5% to 2%. The sequencing input was memory CD4+ T cells sorted from blood. Subset specified: CD45RA-negative fraction. These receptor sequences come from a woman in her thirties in good health.

In this sample, this clone turned up a few times. J is TRBJ1-1 and V is TRBV7-8; D is ambiguous. Germline assignment: CDR1 SGHVS and CDR2 FQNEAQ. This CDR3 has 13 amino acids. The V end was cut by 2 bases, the J end by 11 bases, with 15 bases between. CDR3 DNA: TGTGCCAGCAGCTTAATAAGGGAGCGCGGGGCTTTCTTT. This gives the protein CASSLIRERGAFF.

This clone occurred once. The chain is built from TRBV18 and TRBJ2-7, with TRBD1 as a possible D gene (5 bases). The germline CDR1 and CDR2 sequences are KGHSH and LQKENI. Trimming pared 2 bases from V and 9 bases from J, leaving 17 bases between. The CDR3 runs 14 residues. The CDR3 reads CASSPRQLETRQYF. CDR3 DNA: TGTGCCAGCTCACCAAGACAGTTGGAAACCAGGCAGTACTTC.

The V and J genes are TRBV25-1 and TRBJ2-3, with a weak D call TRBD2 (6 bases). Germline V gene sequence: CDR1 MGHDK, CDR2 SYGVNS. V lost 2 bases, J lost 5 bases, and 17 bases lay in between. The CDR3 contains 16 residues. The CDR3 loop reads CASSERSGALGDTQYF. Here the CDR3 DNA reads TGTGCCAGCAGTGAACGGTCGGGAGCGCTCGGAGATACGCAGTATTTT.

The gene calls are TRBV28 and TRBJ1-1; D remains unclear. The germline gives CDR1 MDHEN, CDR2 SYDVKM. The CDR3 covers 13 residues. The V gene lost 3 bases and the J gene lost 6 bases, with 11 bases spanning the gap. Here the CDR3 DNA reads TGTGCCAGCAGTTTTGGGGATTGGGCTGAAGCTTTCTTT. The encoded protein is CASSFGDWAEAFF.

The chain joins TRBV5-5 to TRBJ2-2, with D hard to call. CDR1 and CDR2 (germline): SGHKS, YYEKEE (reference sequence). The CDR3 consists of 14 residues. The germline V and J ends were trimmed by 9 bases and 5 bases, with 17 bases remaining between them. The CDR3: CATDSRASTGELFF. Written as DNA, the CDR3 is TGTGCCACCGATTCTCGTGCGAGTACCGGGGAGCTGTTTTTT. The full variable domain, completed using reference TRBV5-5 and TRBJ2-2, is DAGVTQSPTHLIKTRGQQVTLRCSPISGHKSVSWYQQVLGQGPQFIFQYYEKEERGRGNFPDRFSARQFPNYSSELNVNALLLGDSALYLCATDSRASTGELFFGEGSRLTVL.

The CDR3 loop is CASSLDRGLRGYTF. The CDR3 bases are TGTGCCAGCAGCTTGGACCGGGGACTGAGGGGCTACACCTTC. The V call is TRBV5-4, the J call TRBJ1-2, with TRBD1 as a possible D gene (5 bases). The CDR3 extends over 14 amino acids. The ends were cut back, 0 bases at V and 8 bases at J, with 14 bases in the middle. Germline V CDR1 and CDR2: SGHNT, YYREEE (reference sequence).

V usage is TRBV6-5 and J usage is TRBJ2-1, with D possibly matching TRBD2 (6 bases). The CDR3 is 15 amino acids. Trimming cost V 3 bases and J 3 bases, with 12 bases left between them. Germline loops: CDR1 MNHEY, CDR2 SVGAGI. The CDR3 sequence is CASSYPAGLYNEQFF. CDR3 DNA: TGTGCCAGCAGTTATCCTGCGGGGCTCTACAATGAGCAGTTCTTC.

This clone was observed a single time. The chain is built from TRBV5-1 and TRBJ2-7; D may correspond to TRBD1 or TRBD2 (5 bases each). The CDR3 loop spans 16 amino acids. Germline assignment: CDR1 SGHRS and CDR2 YFSETQ. With 4 bases removed from V and 4 bases from J, the gap between germline ends came to 21 bases. CDR3: CASSETGRTGIYEQYF. The CDR3 coding sequence is TGCGCCAGCAGCGAAACGGGACGGACTGGGATTTACGAGCAGTACTTC.

Comments on this clone: This may be a read error, as it is one base from a much larger clone. The gene calls are TRBV11-1 and TRBJ2-1, with D hard to call. The length of the CDR3 is 11 residues. Germline V gene data show CDR1 as SGHAT and CDR2 as FQDESV (reference sequence). The germline V and J ends were trimmed by 3 bases and 5 bases, with 2 bases remaining between them. Written as DNA, the CDR3 is TGTGCCAGCAGCTTCCACAATGAGCAGTTCTTC. This sequence encodes CASSFHNEQFF.